This T cell receptor (beta chain) was captured in a study of human T cells and chemical hapten exposure. Study context: After 6 days, upper back 0.01% DPC patch tests were scored. Per-sample TCR yields varied mainly from small pooled library volume differences. Notes on the study in general: Counts of TCRs above 1 in 1000 frequency stayed unchanged with DPC sensitization.

TCRdb reprocessed the RACE reads with MiXCR, giving one entry per CDR3 protein. The data show roughly 40,000 distinct CDR3 sequences, with about 11% seen just once and roughly 6.2% held by the top ten. J was trimmed by 6 bases and V by 5 bases; bases with no gene match: 12. Germline CDR1 SGHTA, CDR2 FQGNSA. The CDR3 extends over 16 amino acids. Sample time point: pre-sensitization, week 0. Treatment of the sample: therapeutic diphenylcyclopropenone sensitization with weekly scalp DPC. Whole blood that had not been fractionated was the source of extracted total RNA. About this clonotype: The antigen is not known.

This sequence joins TRBV7-2 and TRBJ2-1; TRBD1 matches 8 bases. This receptor was obtained from a man younger than 45 with alopecia areata. Some clones in this sample may be carry-over from other donors' samples. This specimen consisted of whole blood, obtained in connection with sensitization to the hapten diphenylcyclopropenone (DPC). The CDR3 sequence: CASSPDSTGVINEQFF. The CDR3 DNA sequence: TGTGCCAGCAGCCCCGATTCGACAGGGGTGATCAATGAGCAGTTCTTC.